The 20 T cell receptor beta chains given below trace back to one sample, sequenced in a study of metastatic and nonmetastatic thyroid tumors (dated by TCRdb to about 2020). Preparation of the library involved PCR. Sequencer: Illumina HiSeq 4000. TCRdb's own reprocessing of the public reads used fastp at Q25 and MiXCR and kept productive beta chains. The sample contains over 7,500 clones, roughly 9.7% of them found a single time. The leading ten clones occupy roughly 7.1% of the sample. None of the patients had been given any treatment before thyroid surgery. Sequenced material: tumor tissue. The receptors shown here come from a female donor with papillary thyroid cancer or a benign thyroid nodule (not recorded which). Some clones in this sample may be carry-over from other donors' samples.

This clone occurred many times. In DNA form, the CDR3 reads TGTGCCAGTAGTCGGGACTCACGAGAGACCCAGTACTTC. This gives the protein CASSRDSRETQYF. The chain links TRBV19 to TRBJ2-5; the D gene is possibly TRBD2 (6 bases). The V end lost 5 bases, the J end lost 4 bases, and 11 bases lay between the germline ends. CDR3 size: 13 residues. Germline lookup yields CDR1 LNHDA and CDR2 SQIVND (reference sequence).

This clone was seen just once. The rearrangement links TRBV2 to TRBJ2-5; D gene ambiguous. Germline loops: CDR1 SNHLY, CDR2 FYNNEI. This CDR3 has 18 amino acids. V lost 6 bases and J lost 4, with 27 bases in between. The chain's CDR3 is CASSQVSVGWIRGETQYF. CDR3 in DNA: TGTGCCAGCAGCCAAGTCTCAGTGGGATGGATTCGTGGAGAGACCCAGTACTTC.

This clone showed up many times. The chain links TRBV9 to TRBJ2-3; D is undetermined. This CDR3 contains 11 residues. Germline V gene data show CDR1 as SGDLS and CDR2 as YYNGEE. V was shortened by 7 bases and J by 3 bases, with 6 bases between the two germline ends. CDR3 amino acids: CASGETDTQYF. In nucleotides, the CDR3 is TGTGCCAGCGGTGAAACAGATACGCAGTATTTT. The full variable domain, with the rest looked up from reference TRBV9 and TRBJ2-3, is DSGVTQTPKHLITATGQRVTLRCSPRSGDLSVYWYQQSLDQGLQFLIQYYNGEERAKGNILERFSAQQFPDLHSELNLSSLELGDSALYFCASGETDTQYFGPGTRLTVL.

Notes on this clone: Relative to the germline gene, one junction end is altered; a read error may explain this. CDR3 coding DNA: TGTGCCAGCAGCTTAGTTGGAGGAGGATCGGAGAAGAATGATCAGTTCTTC. Translation: CASSLVGGGSEKNDQFF. The chain is built from TRBV11-2 and TRBJ2-1; D is possibly TRBD2 (5 bases). Germline CDR1 SGHAT, CDR2 FQNNGV. The CDR3 is made up of 17 amino acids. Combining the CDR3 with reference TRBV11-2 and TRBJ2-1 gives the whole variable domain EAGVAQSPRYKIIEKRQSVAFWCNPISGHATLYWYQQILGQGPKLLIQFQNNGVVDDSQLPKDRFSAERLKGVDSTLKIQPAKLEDSAVYLCASSLVGGGSEKNDQFFGPGTRLTVL.

By share, this clone counts as medium-sized (0.01 to 0.1%). The V call is TRBV2, the J call TRBJ2-7; 11 positions agree with TRBD2. The CDR3 sequence is 14 residues long. J gave up 7 bases and V 6 bases, and 8 bases lay outside the gene matches. CDR1 and CDR2 from the germline V gene are SNHLY and FYNNEI. CDR3 protein: CASRLAGARPEQYV. The CDR3 coding sequence is TGTGCCAGCAGACTAGCGGGAGCCCGTCCGGAGCAGTACGTC.

The genes are TRBV5-1 and TRBJ2-7, with TRBD1 matching 9 bases. V lost 3 bases, J lost 7 bases, and 23 bases stayed unmatched. The germline gives CDR1 SGHRS, CDR2 YFSETQ. The CDR3 has 19 residues. The CDR3 sequence: CASSSDRGWESVGVKEQYF. CDR3 sequence (DNA): TGCGCCAGCAGCTCCGACAGGGGGTGGGAAAGCGTGGGGGTAAAGGAGCAGTACTTC.

In the case of this clone: A much larger clone lies a single base off, so this may be a read error. V gene TRBV4-2 combines with J gene TRBJ2-1; D is possibly TRBD1 or TRBD2 (6 bases each). This CDR3 contains 14 residues. In germline, CDR1 is LGHNA, CDR2 YNFKEQ. The CDR3 reads CASSPEWRDNDQFF. The CDR3 coding sequence is TGTGCCAGCAGCCCCGAGTGGAGGGACAATGATCAGTTCTTC.

There are many counts of this clone. The J gene is TRBJ2-1, the V gene TRBV28; TRBD2 aligns across 7 bases. Germline loops: CDR1 MDHEN, CDR2 SYDVKM. This CDR3 has 16 residues. J gave up 8 bases and V 1 base, and 11 bases lay outside the gene matches. In nucleotides, the CDR3 is TGTGCCAGCAGTTTATCCGGACTAGTCTCGTCCCATGAGCAGTTCTTC. Protein: CASSLSGLVSSHEQFF.

This clone was seen repeatedly, ten times or more. Other DNA sequences in this sample translate to the same CDR3. This chain joins TRBV20-1 and TRBJ2-7; 10 bases align to TRBD2. With V trimmed by 3 bases and J by 0 bases, 5 bases remained unmatched. Germline CDR1 DFQATT, CDR2 SNEGSKA (reference sequence). The CDR3 totals 15 residues. The CDR3, as DNA: TGCAGTGCTAGTAGGTCTAGCGGGAGCTCCTACGAGCAGTACGTC. As protein: CSASRSSGSSYEQYV.

The rearrangement links TRBV2 to TRBJ2-7, with a possible D match to TRBD1 (5 bases). V lost 6 bases to trimming and J lost 4 bases, with 10 bases between them. Germline loops: CDR1 SNHLY, CDR2 FYNNEI. The CDR3 extends over 12 amino acids. CDR3 in amino acids: CASSERQYEQYF. The CDR3 bases are TGTGCCAGCAGCGAAAGACAGTACGAGCAGTACTTC. Supplemented by reference TRBV2 and TRBJ2-7, the full variable domain reads EPEVTQTPSHQVTQMGQEVILRCVPISNHLYFYWYRQILGQKVEFLVSFYNNEISEKSEIFDDQFSVERPDGSNFTLKIRSTKLEDSAMYFCASSERQYEQYFGPGTRLTVT.

Ten or more counts support this clone. The V and J genes are TRBV5-6 and TRBJ2-5; 11 nucleotides line up with TRBD2. This CDR3 is built from 17 residues. CDR1 is SGHDT, CDR2 YYEEEE, per germline. V shed 0 bases, J shed 7 bases, and the junction held 11 bases outside the gene matches. CDR3 protein: CASSLGLAGGPGRTQYF. CDR3 DNA: TGTGCCAGCAGCTTGGGCCTAGCGGGGGGTCCCGGGCGGACCCAGTACTTC.

The chain joins TRBV20-1 to TRBJ2-7; possible D gene TRBD1, 5 bases. Trimming pared 2 bases from V and 4 bases from J, leaving 12 bases between. This CDR3 comprises 13 residues. Germline loops: CDR1 DFQATT, CDR2 SNEGSKA (reference sequence). CDR3 in DNA: TGCAGTGCTAGACAGGGTAGATCTTACGAGCAGTACGTC. Translated, it gives CSARQGRSYEQYV.

In its sample, this clone is medium-sized (0.01 to 0.1%). The V gene is TRBV6-4, the J gene TRBJ2-7; 9 bases align to TRBD2. The CDR3 has 14 residues. The junction had 9 bases not matched to a gene; V was cut back by 10 bases and J by 2 bases. Per germline, CDR1 MRHNA and CDR2 SNTAGT. CDR3 in amino acids: CATPTSGRPYEQYV. The DNA of the CDR3 is TGTGCCACTCCGACTAGCGGACGCCCCTACGAGCAGTACGTC.

This clone is termed medium-sized. The CDR3 loop is CASTIEHEQYF. As DNA, the CDR3 is TGTGCCAGCACCATCGAGCACGAGCAGTACTTC. This chain joins TRBV28 and TRBJ2-7, with D unclear. V lost 7 bases to trimming and J lost 5 bases, with 9 bases between them. In germline, CDR1 is MDHEN, CDR2 SYDVKM. The CDR3 covers 11 residues.

At least ten counts were recorded for this clone. The chain couples TRBV9 to TRBJ2-3; the match to TRBD2 covers 7 bases. Trimming removed 0 bases from V and 6 bases from J; junction bases left unmatched: 7. Germline V gene data show CDR1 as SGDLS and CDR2 as YYNGEE. CDR3 length equals 15 residues. DNA of the CDR3: TGTGCCAGCAGCGTAGGGCTAGCGGAAGCCGATACGCAGTATTTT. Its protein product is CASSVGLAEADTQYF.

There are a few counts of this clone. The chain combines TRBV10-1 with TRBJ2-2; D may be TRBD2 (6 bases). The V end lost 5 bases, the J end lost 0 bases, and 7 bases lay between the germline ends. CDR3 size: 14 residues. Germline assignment: CDR1 WNHNN and CDR2 SYGVQD (reference sequence). In nucleotides, the CDR3 is TGCGCCAGCAGTAGGGACTCGAACACCGGGGAGCTGTTTTTT. Its protein is CASSRDSNTGELFF.

Sample share makes this clone medium-sized. The J gene is TRBJ1-4, the V gene TRBV28; D is undetermined. CDR3 size: 13 residues. Germline loops: CDR1 MDHEN, CDR2 SYDVKM. Trimming stripped 8 bases from V and 6 bases from J, with 13 bases between. The CDR3 DNA follows: TGTGCCAGCGCCCGGACGTCAGATGAAAAACTGTTTTTT. Translated: CASARTSDEKLFF.

This clone is judged medium-sized. The CDR3 reads CASSPDGAEDGYTF. The CDR3 coding sequence is TGTGCCAGCAGTCCGGATGGGGCTGAAGATGGCTACACCTTC. This chain links TRBV7-8 with TRBJ1-2; D may be TRBD1 (5 bases). V lost 6 bases and J 6 bases, leaving 17 bases between the germline ends. Germline CDR1 is SGHVS and CDR2 is FQNEAQ. This CDR3 region has 14 residues.

The rearrangement joins TRBV28 to TRBJ2-4, with D hard to call. The germline gives CDR1 MDHEN, CDR2 SYDVKM. The CDR3 is 10 residues long. The CDR3: CANSSVAQYF. Here the CDR3 DNA reads TGTGCAAACAGTTCAGTGGCCCAGTACTTC.

This clone was seen ten or more times. This chain connects TRBV3-1 to TRBJ2-1, with D unclear. Trimming removed 1 base at V and 4 bases at J, with 14 bases between. The germline CDR1 and CDR2 sequences are LGHDT and YNNKEL (reference sequence). The CDR3 extends over 16 amino acids. The CDR3 nucleotides read TGTGCCAGCAGCCAAGGACCTACCGAGAGGTACAATGAGCAGTTCTTC. Amino acids: CASSQGPTERYNEQFF.